This T cell receptor (beta chain) was sequenced during a study of blood T cell repertoires in COVID-19. Trimming removed 5 bases at V and 6 bases at J, with 13 bases between. Germline CDR1 SGHTA, CDR2 FQGNSA. The CDR3 covers 14 residues. In the authors' methods: Amplifying reference gene primers gave estimates of nucleated cell counts. Only in-frame clones appear in the TCRdb table, and some are missing; sequencing was by immunoSEQ multiplex PCR. The D gene and trimming were derived from the DNA, and the V and J assignments and clone size from that table. The sample shows around 300,000 clones, roughly 88% of them seen only once.

The TCR sequence derives from a man aged 30-40 years who had recovered from COVID-19. The chain employs TRBV7-2 and TRBJ2-2; possibly TRBD1 for D (6 bases). The sequenced sample consisted of PBMCs or T cells enriched from blood (not recorded which). The CDR3 reads CASSHNNRAGELFF. The DNA of the CDR3 is TGTGCCAGCAGCCACAACAACAGGGCCGGGGAGCTGTTTTTT.